Included here is one TCR beta chain sequence, with context. The entry originates in a study of control samples from healthy donors and cancer patients. This CDR3 has 15 residues. CDR1 and CDR2 (germline): SGHDN, FVKESK. V was clipped by 4 bases and J by 4 bases; unmatched bases: 2. Libraries were prepared by immunoSEQ multiplex PCR; TCRdb keeps only in-frame clonotypes and omits some of them. This sample has 130,000 or so clones, with around nine tenths found just once. Sequenced input: blood. The sequence derives from a man aged 18 to 35 in good health. This chain joins TRBV14 and TRBJ2-5; 14 bases match TRBD2. The CDR3: CASSPGLAGVETQYF. The CDR3, as DNA: TGTGCCAGCAGCCCGGGACTAGCGGGGGTAGAGACCCAGTACTTC.